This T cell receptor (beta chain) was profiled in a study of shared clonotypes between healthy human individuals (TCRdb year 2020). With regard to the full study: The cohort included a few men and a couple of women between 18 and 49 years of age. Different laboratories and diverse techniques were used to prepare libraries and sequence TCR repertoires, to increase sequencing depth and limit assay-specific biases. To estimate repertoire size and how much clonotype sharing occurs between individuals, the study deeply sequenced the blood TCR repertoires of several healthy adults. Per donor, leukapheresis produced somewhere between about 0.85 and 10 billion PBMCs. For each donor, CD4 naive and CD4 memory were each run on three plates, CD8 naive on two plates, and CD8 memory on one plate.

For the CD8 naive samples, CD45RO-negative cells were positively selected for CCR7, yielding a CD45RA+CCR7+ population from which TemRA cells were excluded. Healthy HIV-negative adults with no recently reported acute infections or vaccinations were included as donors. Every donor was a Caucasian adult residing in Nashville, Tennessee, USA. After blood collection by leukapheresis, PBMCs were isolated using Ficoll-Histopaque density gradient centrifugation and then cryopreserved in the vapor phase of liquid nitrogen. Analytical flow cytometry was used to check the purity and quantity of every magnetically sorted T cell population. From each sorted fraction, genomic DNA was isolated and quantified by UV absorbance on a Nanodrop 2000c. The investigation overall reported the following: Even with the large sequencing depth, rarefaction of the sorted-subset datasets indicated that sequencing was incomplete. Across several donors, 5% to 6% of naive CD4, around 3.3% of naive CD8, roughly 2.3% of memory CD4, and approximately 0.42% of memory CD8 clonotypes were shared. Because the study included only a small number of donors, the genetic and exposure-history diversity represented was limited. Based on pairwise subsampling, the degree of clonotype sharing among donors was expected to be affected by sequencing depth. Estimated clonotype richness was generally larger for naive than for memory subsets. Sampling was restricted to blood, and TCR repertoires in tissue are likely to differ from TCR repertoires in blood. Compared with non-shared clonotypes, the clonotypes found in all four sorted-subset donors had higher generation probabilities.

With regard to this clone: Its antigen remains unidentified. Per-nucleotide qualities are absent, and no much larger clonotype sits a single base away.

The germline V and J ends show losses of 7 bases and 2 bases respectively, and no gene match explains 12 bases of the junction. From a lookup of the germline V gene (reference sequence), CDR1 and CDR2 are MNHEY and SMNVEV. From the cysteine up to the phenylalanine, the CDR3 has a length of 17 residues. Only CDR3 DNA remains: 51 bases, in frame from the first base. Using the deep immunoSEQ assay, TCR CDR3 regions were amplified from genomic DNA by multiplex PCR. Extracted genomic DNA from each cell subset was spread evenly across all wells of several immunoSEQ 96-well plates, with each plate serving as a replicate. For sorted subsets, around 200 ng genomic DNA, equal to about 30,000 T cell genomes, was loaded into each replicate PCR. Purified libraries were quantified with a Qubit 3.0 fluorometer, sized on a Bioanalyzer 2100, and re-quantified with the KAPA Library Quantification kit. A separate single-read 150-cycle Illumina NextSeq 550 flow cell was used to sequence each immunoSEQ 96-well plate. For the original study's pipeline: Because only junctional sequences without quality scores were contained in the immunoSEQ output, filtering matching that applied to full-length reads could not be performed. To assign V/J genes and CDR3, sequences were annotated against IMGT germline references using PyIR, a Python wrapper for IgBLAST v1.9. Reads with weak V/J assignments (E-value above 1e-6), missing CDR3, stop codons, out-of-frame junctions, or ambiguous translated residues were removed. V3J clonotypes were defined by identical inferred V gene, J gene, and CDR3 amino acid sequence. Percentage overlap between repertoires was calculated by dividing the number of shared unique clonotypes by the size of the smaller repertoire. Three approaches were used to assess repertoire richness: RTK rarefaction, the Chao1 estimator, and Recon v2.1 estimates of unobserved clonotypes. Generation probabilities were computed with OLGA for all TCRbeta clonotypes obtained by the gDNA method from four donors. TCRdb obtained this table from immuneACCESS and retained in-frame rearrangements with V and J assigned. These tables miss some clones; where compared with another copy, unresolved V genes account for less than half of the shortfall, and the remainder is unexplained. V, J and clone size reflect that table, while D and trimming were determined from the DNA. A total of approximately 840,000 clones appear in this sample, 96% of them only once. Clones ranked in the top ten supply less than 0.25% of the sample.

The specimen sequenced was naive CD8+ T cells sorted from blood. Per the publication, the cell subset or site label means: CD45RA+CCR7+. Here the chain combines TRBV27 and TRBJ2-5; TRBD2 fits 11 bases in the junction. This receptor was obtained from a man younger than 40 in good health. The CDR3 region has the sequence CASIPKGTSGNQETQYF. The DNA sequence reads TGTGCCAGCATCCCTAAAGGGACTAGCGGTAATCAAGAGACCCAGTACTTC.